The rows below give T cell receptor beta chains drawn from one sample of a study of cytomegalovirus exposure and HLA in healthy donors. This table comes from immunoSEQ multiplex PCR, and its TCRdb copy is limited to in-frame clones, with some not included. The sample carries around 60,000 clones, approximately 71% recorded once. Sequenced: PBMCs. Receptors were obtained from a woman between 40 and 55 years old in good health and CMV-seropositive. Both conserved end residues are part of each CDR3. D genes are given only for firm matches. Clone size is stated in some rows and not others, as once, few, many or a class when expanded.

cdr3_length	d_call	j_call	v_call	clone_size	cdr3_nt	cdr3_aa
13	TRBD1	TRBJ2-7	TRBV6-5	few	TGTGCCAGCAGGCCTGGGACAGGGCAAGAGCAGTACTTC	CASRPGTGQEQYF
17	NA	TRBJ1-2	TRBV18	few	TGTGCCAGCTGTAGGAGCCCCGGACAGATTTCATTTTATGGCTACACCTTC	CASCRSPGQISFYGYTF
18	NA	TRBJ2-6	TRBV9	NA	TGTGCCAGCAGCGTAGATCCAGCGGAACCCTCTGGGGCCAACGTCCTGACTTTC	CASSVDPAEPSGANVLTF
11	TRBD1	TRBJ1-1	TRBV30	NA	TGTGCCTGGAGCCTGGGACAGAGAGCTTTCTTT	CAWSLGQRAFF
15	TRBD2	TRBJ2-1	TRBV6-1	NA	TGTGCCAGCAGTCCCCTAGCGGGGGGGCCAAATGAGCAGTTCTTC	CASSPLAGGPNEQFF
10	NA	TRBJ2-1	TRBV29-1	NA	TGCAGCGTTATGGTCCGGGAGCAGTTCTTC	CSVMVREQFF
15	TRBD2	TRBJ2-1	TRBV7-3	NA	TGTGCCAGCAGCTTAAGCAGCGGGGGGGCCTATGAGCAGTTCTTC	CASSLSSGGAYEQFF
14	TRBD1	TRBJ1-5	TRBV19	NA	TGTGCCAGTAGTACCCGACAGGGAAATCAGCCCCAGCATTTT	CASSTRQGNQPQHF
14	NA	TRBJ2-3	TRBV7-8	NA	TGTGCCAGCAGCTTAGCTGGAGGAAGAGATACGCAGTATTTT	CASSLAGGRDTQYF
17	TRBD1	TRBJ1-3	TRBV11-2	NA	TGTGCCAGCAGCTTATGGCCCGGGACAGGGGTCGGAAACACCATATATTTT	CASSLWPGTGVGNTIYF
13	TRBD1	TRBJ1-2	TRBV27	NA	TGTGCCAGCAGTCCCCGGGACAGTTCAGGCTACACCTTC	CASSPRDSSGYTF
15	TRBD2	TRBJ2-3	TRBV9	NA	TGTGCCAGCAGCTCGAGCGGGGACGCCACAGATACGCAGTATTTT	CASSSSGDATDTQYF
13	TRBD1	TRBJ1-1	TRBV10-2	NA	TGCGCCAGCAGGGCAGGGGGGAACACTGAAGCTTTCTTT	CASRAGGNTEAFF
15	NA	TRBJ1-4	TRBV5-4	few	TGTGCCAGCAGCAGCCAACAGGGCGCAAGAGAAAAACTGTTTTTT	CASSSQQGAREKLFF
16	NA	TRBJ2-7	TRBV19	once	TGTGCCAGTAGTATAGCGGCCAGGGGTTCGTCCTACGAGCAGTACTTC	CASSIAARGSSYEQYF
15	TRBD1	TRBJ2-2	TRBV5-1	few	TGCGCCAGCAGCTTTGGGACAGGGGGGACCGGGGAGCTGTTTTTT	CASSFGTGGTGELFF
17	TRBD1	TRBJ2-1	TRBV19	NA	TGTGCCAGTAGTATAGATCAGGGGGGACAGGGGTGGAATGAGCAGTTCTTC	CASSIDQGGQGWNEQFF